The present T cell receptor beta chain was sequenced within a study of identical twins. After template switching added a universal primer site, the resulting cDNA carried unique molecular identifiers. TCRdb re-called the 5' RACE reads through MiXCR, storing one row per CDR3 protein. Here the sample spans under 250,000 distinct CDR3 sequences, 6% to 8% being singletons. Germline values: CDR1 MNHEY, CDR2 SVGAGI. The V end was cut by 3 bases, the J end by 0 bases, with 14 bases between. The CDR3 has 16 residues. Overall study results and limits: A cross-sectional statistical analysis, not follow-up of the same donors, supported the conclusions. Partly confounded zero-insertion analyses could result from invariant MAIT and iNKT cells. Researchers reported excess low generation probability among twin-shared out-of-frame alpha sequences.

With regard to this clonotype: Its antigen remains unknown.

The same sample was also used in a study of yellow fever vaccine responses in identical twins.

The sequenced sample was CD8+ T cells sorted from blood. J is TRBJ1-1 and V is TRBV6-5, with D unclear. This clonotype originated in a woman under 30 in good health. The DNA for the CDR3 is TGTGCCAGCAGTTATAGTGTTGGTACGGTGAACACTGAAGCTTTCTTT. Amino acids: CASSYSVGTVNTEAFF.